This record looks at one TCR beta chain sequence and its context. The antigen remains undetermined. The source of the sample is a study of cytomegalovirus exposure and HLA in healthy donors. Overall study findings and caveats: It was likely that a cluster of highly shared sequence variants was a sequencing artifact.

The PCR ran on 60 Vbeta and 13 Jbeta primers. Only in-frame clones appear in the TCRdb table, and some are missing; sequencing was by immunoSEQ multiplex PCR. The repertoire consists of 45,000 or so clones, with 55% to 75% occurring once and the leading ten covering around 3.3%. CDR3 size: 13 residues. Germline CDR1 SGHRS, CDR2 YFSETQ. Between the trimmed V and J ends, which lost 5 bases and 2 bases, there was a span of 10 bases. The sample comprised PBMCs. The chain carries TRBV5-1 and TRBJ2-5; D might be TRBD1 (5 bases). This clonotype was obtained from a woman aged 25-40 years in good health and CMV-seronegative. DNA for the CDR3: TGCGCCAGCAGTGACGACAGACAAGAGACCCAGTACTTC. This codes for CASSDDRQETQYF.